This T cell receptor (beta chain) is from a study of blood T cell repertoires in COVID-19. This CDR3 has 17 residues. V lost 2 bases and J lost 7, with 18 bases in between. The V gene's germline CDR1 is SGHVS and CDR2 FNYEAQ. Sequenced by immunoSEQ multiplex PCR; TCRdb stores in-frame clones only, minus some. The data show over 200,000 clones, with roughly 92% seen just once and around 0.84% held by the top ten. This clone appeared a single time. The V call is TRBV7-6, the J call TRBJ1-6, with D perhaps TRBD1 (6 bases). This clonotype was sampled from a man in his 60s with COVID-19, enrolled during active disease. The material sequenced was peripheral blood. The CDR3 DNA reads as TGTGCCAGCAGCTTAACCCCTGCCAGGGGAGGGAATTCACCCCTCCACTTT. Its protein product is CASSLTPARGGNSPLHF.